This T cell receptor (beta chain) was recorded in a study of T cell changes during pregnancy in multiple sclerosis. Measured with immunoSEQ multiplex PCR; TCRdb has only the in-frame clones, and not every one. The sample has 100,000 or so clones; nearly 95% are singletons. CDR1 is SGHRS and CDR2 is YFSETQ in the germline V gene. CDR3 length: 16 amino acids. J lost 0 bases, V lost 4 bases, and 3 bases had no gene match. The V gene is TRBV5-1, the J gene TRBJ2-3, with TRBD1 matching over 12 bases. The material was peripheral blood, obtained after pregnancy. The sequence was collected from a female donor in good health, enrolled as a control in a pregnancy study. CDR3 sequence reads: CASSLGQGASTDTQYF. For the CDR3, the DNA is TGCGCCAGCAGCCTGGGACAGGGGGCTAGCACAGATACGCAGTATTTT.